This T cell receptor beta chain originates from a study of blood T cell repertoires in COVID-19. On the study more broadly: PBMCs, B-cell-depleted T cells, or T cells were the source of the cDNA or gDNA that made up the material.

Trimming removed 6 bases from V and 5 bases from J; junction bases left unmatched: 6. The CDR3 covers 13 residues. Germline loops: CDR1 MDHEN, CDR2 SYDVKM. Original data processing: Reference gene primer amplification in the assay estimated nucleated cell counts. The table came from immunoSEQ multiplex PCR; TCRdb's copy has only in-frame clones and leaves some out. From that table come the V and J calls and clone size; the DNA was used to work out D and trimming. The table lists about 240,000 clones, around 84% of them singletons. The sample was peripheral blood. This clonotype was obtained from a woman between 18 and 30 years old with acute or convalescent COVID-19. The J gene is TRBJ2-5, the V gene TRBV28; 7 bases line up with TRBD1. CDR3 DNA: TGTGCCAGCAGAGGGGGCTGGTGGGAGACCCAGTACTTC. Amino acids: CASRGGWWETQYF.